Reported below is one T cell receptor beta chain. The authors' processing: Reference gene primer amplification gave nucleated cell count estimates. Some clones are missing from TCRdb's copy, which holds only in-frame ones; the method was immunoSEQ multiplex PCR. V and J calls and clone size are given by that table; D and trimming were obtained from the DNA. The table records 60,000 to 85,000 clones, 87% of them present only once. In germline, CDR1 is ENHRY, CDR2 SYGVKD. The CDR3 consists of 14 residues. Trimming took 8 bases from V and 0 from J, leaving 12 bases between them. This sample is drawn from a study of blood T cell repertoires in COVID-19. Turning to the study itself: Samples representing acute and convalescent COVID-19 were sourced from the United States, Italy and Spain. PBMCs, B-cell-depleted T cells, or T cells provided the cDNA or gDNA that made up the material.

The source of this sequence is a woman aged 80 or over with active or convalescent COVID-19. The chain employs TRBV10-3 and TRBJ2-3; D is ambiguous. Sequencing was performed on peripheral blood. The CDR3 sequence: CAIASFSSTDTQYF. CDR3 coding DNA: TGTGCCATCGCCTCGTTTAGTAGCACAGATACGCAGTATTTT.